The entry that follows covers one T cell receptor beta chain sequence. The antigen is unknown. The sample comes from a study of T cells after yellow fever vaccination. Study observations and caveats: The CD4 and CD8 compartments had a small share of their clonotypes in common. Bulk-population clonotypes that are abundant could appear as contaminants in FACS-sorted repertoires. The booster response re-showed most primary clones: roughly 97% CD4, over 80% CD8.

Making TCR cDNA involved 5'RACE template switching, which added UMIs and a universal primer site. One entry per CDR3 protein, called by TCRdb with MiXCR from the 5' RACE reads. The data contain 500,000 to 700,000 distinct CDR3 sequences, over 15% of them singletons. Germline values: CDR1 DFQATT, CDR2 SNEGSKA (reference sequence). The CDR3 has 15 residues. With 0 bases clipped from V and 3 bases from J, the junction kept 3 bases outside the gene matches. The chain recombines TRBV20-1 with TRBJ2-1; the match to TRBD2 covers 9 bases. The sequence derives from a man aged 30 to 45 who received the YFV17D yellow fever vaccine. Sequenced here: PBMCs, sampled 15 days after the yellow fever booster vaccination. Here the CDR3 reads CSAREAGGVYNEQFF. DNA for the CDR3: TGCAGTGCTAGAGAGGCGGGAGGGGTCTACAATGAGCAGTTCTTC.